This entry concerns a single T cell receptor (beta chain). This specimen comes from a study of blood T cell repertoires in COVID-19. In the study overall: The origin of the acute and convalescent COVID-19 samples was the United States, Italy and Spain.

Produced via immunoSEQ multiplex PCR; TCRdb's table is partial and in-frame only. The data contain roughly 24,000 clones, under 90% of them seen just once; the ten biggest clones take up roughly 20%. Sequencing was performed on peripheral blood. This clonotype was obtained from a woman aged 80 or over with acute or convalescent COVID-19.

The DNA for the CDR3 is TGTGCCAGCAGCTTTGAAGGGCGAACAGGGAGTTCACCCCTCCACTTT. It specifies CASSFEGRTGSSPLHF. The chain has TRBV11-2 and TRBJ1-6, with D perhaps TRBD1 (6 bases). The CDR3 runs 16 residues. V lost 3 bases to trimming and J lost 9 bases, with 18 bases between them. CDR1 and CDR2 from the germline V gene are SGHAT and FQNNGV.